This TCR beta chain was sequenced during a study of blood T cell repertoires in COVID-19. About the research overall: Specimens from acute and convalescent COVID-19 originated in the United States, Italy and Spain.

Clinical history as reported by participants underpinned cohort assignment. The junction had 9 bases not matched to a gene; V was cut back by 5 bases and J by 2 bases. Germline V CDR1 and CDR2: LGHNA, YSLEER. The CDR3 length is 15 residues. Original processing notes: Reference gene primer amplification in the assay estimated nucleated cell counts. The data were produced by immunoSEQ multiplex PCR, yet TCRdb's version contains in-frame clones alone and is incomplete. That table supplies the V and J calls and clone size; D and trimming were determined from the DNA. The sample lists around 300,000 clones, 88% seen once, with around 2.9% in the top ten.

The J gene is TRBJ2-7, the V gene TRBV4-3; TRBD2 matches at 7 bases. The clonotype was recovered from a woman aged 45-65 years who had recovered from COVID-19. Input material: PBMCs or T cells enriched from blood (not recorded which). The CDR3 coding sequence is TGCGCCAGCAGCAGGCGGACTAGTGGGCCCTACGAGCAGTACTTC. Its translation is CASSRRTSGPYEQYF.